One T cell receptor beta chain is described in this entry. The method was immunoSEQ multiplex PCR; TCRdb's version includes in-frame clones alone and lacks a portion of them. The sample holds 290,000 or so clones, around 89% seen once. The sample belongs to a study of blood T cell repertoires in COVID-19. Study context: PBMCs, B-cell-depleted T cells, or T cells provided the cDNA or gDNA that made up the material.

Germline V lookup: CDR1 KGHSH, CDR2 LQKENI. Trimming at V came to 2 bases and at J to 4 bases, leaving 7 bases not matched to a gene. The CDR3 contains 15 residues. Source material: PBMCs or T cells enriched from blood (not recorded which). The chain has TRBV18 and TRBJ1-1; 7 nucleotides agree with TRBD1. This sequence originates from a woman aged 18-29 years with acute COVID-19. The CDR3 region is CASSPGDRVSTEAFF. DNA of the CDR3: TGTGCCAGCTCACCAGGAGACAGGGTGAGCACTGAAGCTTTCTTT.